This T cell receptor beta chain is from a study of graft-versus-host responses after intestinal transplantation. Study results and caveats: Among circulating GvH clones, peak levels were associated with early post-transplant declines in HvG clones. GvH clones were identified in recipient marrow, with some first appearing in ileum or blood.

Sequencing was performed with immunoSEQ multiplex PCR; in TCRdb, only in-frame clones are kept and a portion is missing. Of about 100,000 clones detected, roughly 84% appear once; the ten largest clones hold roughly 0.97%. As to this clone: Antigen: not known.

The CDR3 contains 12 residues. CDR1 and CDR2 (germline): MDHEN, SYDVKM. V lost 1 base and J 1 base, leaving 1 base between the germline ends. The clonotype was recovered from a human donor who was the organ donor for an intestinal transplant. This specimen consisted of unstimulated CD4+ T cells sorted from spleen or lymph node cells, obtained before transplant. J is TRBJ2-5 and V is TRBV28; no clear D gene. The CDR3 DNA is TGTGCCAGCAGTTTATTCCAAGAGACCCAGTACTTC. Its translation is CASSLFQETQYF.